Each of the 19 T cell receptor beta chains below was sequenced from the same sample in a study of shared clonotypes between healthy human individuals. Assay used: immunoSEQ multiplex PCR; TCRdb lists only in-frame clones, some missing. The table has over 2 million clones, 85% to 95% seen once. In the naive CD8 group, cells lacked CD45RO and were positively selected for CCR7, so terminally differentiated effector memory CD45RA+ cells were left out. Source material: naive CD8+ T cells sorted from blood. The receptors stem from a man aged 18 to 30 in good health.

This rearrangement joins TRBV4-1 to TRBJ1-2, with D possibly matching TRBD1 (5 bases). The V end was cut by 1 base, the J end by 6 bases, with 18 bases between. CDR1 and CDR2 from the germline V gene are MGHRA and YSYEKL. The CDR3 totals 16 residues. CDR3 loop: CASSQGGWREGDGYTF. For the CDR3, the DNA is TGCGCCAGCAGCCAAGGGGGTTGGCGGGAAGGGGATGGCTACACCTTC.

J is TRBJ1-5 and V is TRBV19; unclear D gene. The length of the CDR3 is 14 residues. V lost 5 bases to trimming and J lost 2 bases, with 10 bases between them. Germline V gene lookup returns CDR1 LNHDA and CDR2 SQIVND (reference sequence). CDR3 residues: CASSYPEGNQPQHF. In DNA form, the CDR3 reads TGTGCCAGTAGTTATCCGGAGGGCAATCAGCCCCAGCATTTT.

CDR3 nucleotide sequence: TGTGCCAGCTCACGGGGACTAGCGGGGGACACCGGGGAGCTGTTTTTT. Its protein product is CASSRGLAGDTGELFF. V gene TRBV18 combines with J gene TRBJ2-2; 14 positions match TRBD2. Germline CDR1 reads KGHSH; CDR2 reads LQKENI. The CDR3 is made up of 16 amino acids. V dropped 4 bases and J dropped 3; count of bases not matched to a gene: 1. The full variable domain, in which reference TRBV18 and TRBJ2-2 provide the parts outside the CDR3, is NAGVMQNPRHLVRRRGQEARLRCSPMKGHSHVYWYRQLPEEGLKFMVYLQKENIIDESGMPKERFSAEFPKEGPSILRIQQVVRGDSAAYFCASSRGLAGDTGELFFGEGSRLTVL.

CDR3 region: CASSPREGTEAFF. CDR3 bases: TGTGCCAGCAGCCCGAGGGAGGGCACTGAAGCTTTCTTT. The V call is TRBV7-8, the J call TRBJ1-1, with D hard to call. This CDR3 comprises 13 residues. With 5 bases removed from V and 4 bases from J, the gap between germline ends came to 11 bases. Germline loops: CDR1 SGHVS, CDR2 FQNEAQ. Complete variable domain (other parts from reference TRBV7-8 and TRBJ1-1): GAGVSQSPRYKVAKRGQDVALRCDPISGHVSLFWYQQALGQGPEFLTYFQNEAQLDKSGLPSDRFFAERPEGSVSTLKIQRTQQEDSAVYLCASSPREGTEAFFGQGTRLTVV.

The chain recombines TRBV11-1 with TRBJ1-2, with 10 bases fitting TRBD1. The CDR3 has 14 amino acids. V was clipped by 5 bases and J by 3 bases; unmatched bases: 3. Germline V CDR1 and CDR2: SGHAT, FQDESV (reference sequence). Here the CDR3 reads CASSEGQGHYGYTF. Written as DNA, the CDR3 is TGTGCCAGCAGCGAGGGACAGGGGCACTATGGCTACACCTTC.

The chain joins TRBV13 to TRBJ1-4; a possible D gene is TRBD1 (5 bases). Germline CDR1 and CDR2: PRHDT and FYEKMQ (reference sequence). CDR3 length: 14 amino acids. V lost 1 base, J lost 5 bases, and 8 bases lay in between. The CDR3: CASSLAAGNEKLFF. CDR3 coding DNA: TGTGCCAGCAGCTTAGCGGCAGGGAATGAAAAACTGTTTTTT.

V usage is TRBV5-1 and J usage is TRBJ2-7; D may be TRBD1 (5 bases). The CDR3 runs 15 residues. Germline CDR1 is SGHRS and CDR2 is YFSETQ. The V end was cut by 3 bases, the J end by 2 bases, with 15 bases between. Here the CDR3 reads CASSSGLPYTYEQYF. The CDR3 nucleotides are TGCGCCAGCAGCTCAGGGCTTCCCTATACCTACGAGCAGTACTTC.

On this clone itself: Other DNA sequences within the sample encode an identical CDR3. This rearrangement joins TRBV4-1 to TRBJ2-1; no definite D call. V lost 0 bases and J 8 bases, leaving 8 bases between the germline ends. Germline-derived CDR1 and CDR2 are MGHRA and YSYEKL. CDR3 length: 13 residues. The CDR3 here is CASSQDRADEQFF. Here the CDR3 DNA reads TGCGCCAGCAGCCAAGATAGGGCAGATGAGCAGTTCTTC.

To note about this clone: Other DNA sequences of this sample code for an identical CDR3. The V and J genes are TRBV28 and TRBJ2-5; D remains unclear. The germline gives CDR1 MDHEN, CDR2 SYDVKM. V was pared by 1 base and J by 2 bases, with 2 bases between. The CDR3 spans 12 residues. In DNA form, the CDR3 reads TGTGCCAGCAGTTTATTGCAAGAGACCCAGTACTTC. It codes for CASSLLQETQYF.

Only one count was recorded for this clone. The CDR3 DNA follows: TGTGCCAGCAGCCCCCAGGGAGGGAACGACCCCTACGAGCAGTACTTC. Its translation is CASSPQGGNDPYEQYF. This chain uses TRBV13 with TRBJ2-7, with 7 bases identical to TRBD2. The V and J ends lost 5 bases and 2 bases, in that order; junction bases with no gene match: 12. The CDR3 loop spans 16 amino acids. Germline CDR1 is PRHDT and CDR2 is FYEKMQ (reference sequence).

The chain is built from TRBV5-8 and TRBJ1-5; 10 bases line up with TRBD1. This CDR3 has 14 residues. The germline gives CDR1 SGHTS, CDR2 YDEGEE. Losses at the gene ends were 5 bases for V and 6 bases for J; bases not matched to a gene: 5. This CDR3 reads CASSYGTGVQPQHF. For the CDR3, the DNA is TGTGCCAGCAGTTACGGGACAGGGGTTCAGCCCCAGCATTTT. Combining the CDR3 with reference TRBV5-8 and TRBJ1-5 gives the whole variable domain EAGVTQSPTHLIKTRGQQATLRCSPISGHTSVYWYQQALGLGLQFLLWYDEGEERNRGNFPPRFSGRQFPNYSSELNVNALELEDSALYLCASSYGTGVQPQHFGDGTRLSIL.

V and J are TRBV13 and TRBJ1-1; unclear D gene. Trimming took 5 bases from V and 1 from J, leaving 8 bases between them. The CDR3 loop spans 13 amino acids. Germline-derived CDR1 and CDR2 are PRHDT and FYEKMQ (reference sequence). CDR3 in DNA: TGTGCCAGCAGCCCCGGGTGGAACACTGAAGCTTTCTTT. This translates into CASSPGWNTEAFF. Complete variable domain (other parts from reference TRBV13 and TRBJ1-1): AAGVIQSPRHLIKEKRETATLKCYPIPRHDTVYWYQQGPGQDPQFLISFYEKMQSDKGSIPDRFSAQQFSDYHSELNMSSLELGDSALYFCASSPGWNTEAFFGQGTRLTVV.

The genes are TRBV2 and TRBJ1-6, with D possibly matching TRBD1 (5 bases). The germline V and J ends were trimmed by 8 bases and 5 bases, with 16 bases remaining between them. The CDR3 has 15 residues. Germline CDR1 SNHLY, CDR2 FYNNEI. CDR3 loop: CASGGGSGHNSPLHF. The CDR3 DNA reads TGTGCCAGCGGGGGGGGTAGCGGCCATAATTCACCCCTCCACTTT.

The chain is built from TRBV6-1 and TRBJ1-4, with D unresolved. The V end lost 6 bases, the J end lost 7 bases, and 18 bases lay between the germline ends. CDR3 size: 15 residues. Per germline, CDR1 MNHNS and CDR2 SASEGT. The chain's CDR3 is CASSHRLRSGEKLFF. As DNA, the CDR3 is TGTGCCAGCAGCCATAGACTTAGGTCGGGTGAAAAACTGTTTTTT.

The chain joins TRBV7-9 to TRBJ2-2; a weak D match, TRBD1 (6 bases). Germline V gene lookup returns CDR1 SEHNR and CDR2 FQNEAQ (reference sequence). The V end was cut by 11 bases, the J end by 2 bases, with 12 bases between. The CDR3 extends over 13 amino acids. For the CDR3, the DNA is TGTGCCGTCCGGACAGTTAACACCGGGGAGCTGTTTTTT. This translates into CAVRTVNTGELFF.

V is TRBV27 and J is TRBJ2-3, with 12 bases matching TRBD2. Germline CDR1 and CDR2: MNHEY and SMNVEV (reference sequence). The CDR3 spans 17 residues. V was clipped by 5 bases and J by 4 bases; unmatched bases: 10. CDR3 in DNA: TGTGCCAGCAGTCCCGTGGGCCCTAGCGGGGGGGCAGATACGCAGTATTTT. Translating gives CASSPVGPSGGADTQYF.

This chain joins TRBV11-3 and TRBJ1-1; 9 nucleotides match TRBD1. V trimming: 6 bases; J trimming: 4 bases; junction bases outside the gene matches: 6. There are 14 residues in the CDR3. CDR1 SGHNT and CDR2 YENEEA come from the germline V gene. The CDR3 nucleotides read TGTGCCAGCAGTCTTAAGACAGGGGGCACTGAAGCTTTCTTT. The encoded protein is CASSLKTGGTEAFF.

In the case of this clone: Other DNA sequences of this sample code for an identical CDR3. The chain combines TRBV7-9 with TRBJ2-7; 8 bases map to TRBD1. Germline V gene lookup returns CDR1 SEHNR and CDR2 FQNEAQ (reference sequence). V lost 1 base to trimming and J lost 4 bases; unmatched junction nucleotides: 0. The CDR3 has 13 residues. CDR3 sequence reads: CASSLDRGYEQYF. In nucleotides, the CDR3 is TGTGCCAGCAGCTTAGACAGGGGGTACGAGCAGTACTTC.

This clone was detected once. The chain carries TRBV19 and TRBJ1-2; D uncertain. This CDR3 is 13 amino acids long. CDR1 and CDR2 from the germline V gene are LNHDA and SQIVND (reference sequence). V lost 5 bases and J 1 base, leaving 8 bases between the germline ends. CDR3 DNA: TGTGCCAGTAGTTCTCGAAGTAACTATGGCTACACCTTC. Its protein is CASSSRSNYGYTF.